The TCR beta chain under discussion was sequenced for a study of OX40 agonist ivuxolimab in advanced cancers. As for the study in general: Anti-PD-1, anti-PD-L1 or anti-CTLA-4 therapy given earlier was allowed, and around 40% had some. Findings and limits, study-wide: No determination was made of the antigen specificity of the expanded peripheral T cells. Clonal expansion by week 6 occurred in CD4+ and CD8+ blood T cells (at 0.1 to 3.0 mg/kg).

Germline V gene lookup returns CDR1 LNHDA and CDR2 SQIVND (reference sequence). V gave up 3 bases and J gave up 3 bases, with 10 bases separating them. The CDR3 runs to 14 residues. A note on this clone: Its target is unknown.

Generated by immunoSEQ multiplex PCR, the TCRdb table keeps only in-frame clones and is missing some. The repertoire has fewer than 95,000 clones, more than 85% of them found once; the top ten carry around 3.4%. The source of this sequence is an adult with an advanced solid tumor such as melanoma, head and neck, liver or kidney cancer. The sample consisted of CD4+ or CD8+ T cells sorted from blood, taken in a trial of the OX40 agonist ivuxolimab. This rearrangement joins TRBV19 to TRBJ2-3, with D uncertain. The CDR3 DNA is TGTGCCAGTAGTATTGCAGGTACGACAGATACGCAGTATTTT. Protein product: CASSIAGTTDTQYF.